A single sample is the source of the 28 T cell receptor beta chains below, sequenced in a study of low-dose radiotherapy and immunotherapy resistance in tumors. Time point meaning: after trial treatment. Treatment given: LDRT plus nivolumab, ipilimumab, low-dose cyclophosphamide and aspirin (RACIN trial). cDNA synthesis used a TRAV/TRBV-specific primer set for both chains. TCR amplification used roughly 18 PCR cycles, a constant-region primer and a V-primer adapter. MiXCR, run by TCRdb on the reads, gives a single entry per CDR3 protein. The table lists some 94,000 distinct CDR3 sequences, more than 20% of them singletons. The sequencing here drew on PBMCs, taken after low-dose radiotherapy plus immunotherapy. These TCRs come from a female donor with ovarian cancer.

There are many counts of this clonotype. The chain links TRBV10-3 to TRBJ2-5; 10 nucleotides line up with TRBD2. After removal of 4 bases from V and 2 bases from J, the junction contained 13 bases not matched to a gene. The CDR3 totals 18 residues. Looked up from germline, CDR1 is ENHRY and CDR2 is SYGVKD. CDR3 sequence (DNA): TGTGCCATCAGTGGGCGAGCGGGAGGGCCGGAAGCACAAGAGACCCAGTACTTC. Amino acid sequence: CAISGRAGGPEAQETQYF.

This clonotype showed up many times. The CDR3 here is CAIRGDRDYEQYF. Written as DNA, the CDR3 is TGTGCCATCAGGGGTGACAGAGACTACGAGCAGTACTTC. This chain links TRBV10-3 with TRBJ2-7; weak D call: TRBD1 (5 bases). Germline V gives CDR1 ENHRY, CDR2 SYGVKD. The V end was cut by 6 bases, the J end by 3 bases, with 12 bases between. The CDR3 extends over 13 amino acids.

This clonotype was seen many times. In DNA, the CDR3 is TGTGCCAGCAGCTTAAGCGCAAACGGGGCTTCCGAGCAGTACTTC. Its translation: CASSLSANGASEQYF. The V and J genes are TRBV7-3 and TRBJ2-7, with D perhaps being TRBD1 or TRBD2 (5 bases each). The CDR3 length is 15 residues. The V end was cut by 1 base, the J end by 6 bases, with 16 bases between. Germline assignment: CDR1 SGHTA and CDR2 FQGTGA.

This clonotype came up once. V is TRBV19 and J is TRBJ1-5; D may be TRBD1 (6 bases). V was cut by 6 bases and J by 5 bases, with 20 bases left in between. This CDR3 contains 16 residues. Germline V gives CDR1 LNHDA, CDR2 SQIVND (reference sequence). The CDR3 region has the DNA TGTGCCAGTAGGGTAGGCGGACAGCGTTCGGATCAGCCCCAGCATTTT. This encodes CASRVGGQRSDQPQHF.

Turning to this clonotype: This sequence is one base from a far larger clone and is likely a read error. This chain links TRBV27 with TRBJ2-1; D possibly corresponds to TRBD2 (6 bases). The CDR3 loop spans 16 amino acids. V dropped 7 bases and J dropped 3 bases, with 19 bases sitting between them. Germline V gene data show CDR1 as MNHEY and CDR2 as SMNVEV (reference sequence). CDR3 nucleotide sequence: TGTGCCAGCAATCCCCCACGCGGGGCGATCTACAATGAGCAGTTCTTC. Translating gives CASNPPRGAIYNEQFF.

This clonotype was recorded at least ten times. V and J are TRBV7-6 and TRBJ1-1; TRBD1 is a possible D gene (6 bases). The CDR3 extends over 15 amino acids. With 5 bases removed from V and 5 bases from J, the gap between germline ends came to 18 bases. Looked up from germline, CDR1 is SGHVS and CDR2 is FNYEAQ. The CDR3 nucleotides read TGTGCCAGCAGCCACGAGGGGGGGTTAAGAACTGAAGCTTTCTTT. Its translation: CASSHEGGLRTEAFF.

The chain couples TRBV6-2 or TRBV6-3 to TRBJ2-2; 7 nucleotides agree with TRBD1. Germline CDR1 MNHEY, CDR2 SVGEGT. V was pared by 7 bases and J by 3 bases, with 5 bases of the junction left unmatched. The CDR3 totals 14 residues. In DNA, the CDR3 is TGTGCCAGCACGGGACAGTTCCACACCGGGGAGCTGTTTTTT. The encoded protein is CASTGQFHTGELFF.

This clonotype was found a few times. This chain links TRBV5-1 with TRBJ2-1, with D possibly being TRBD1 or TRBD2 (5 bases each). Germline V lookup: CDR1 SGHRS, CDR2 YFSETQ. V dropped 4 bases and J dropped 8 bases, with 16 bases sitting between them. CDR3 size: 14 residues. In DNA, the CDR3 is TGCGCCAGCAGCCTAGGGGATAGCGTCGATGAGCAGTTCTTC. It translates to CASSLGDSVDEQFF.

This clonotype has at least ten counts. V is TRBV6-2 or TRBV6-3 and J is TRBJ1-6; D gene ambiguous. Per germline, CDR1 MNHEY and CDR2 SVGEGT. The CDR3 extends over 11 amino acids. Trimming pared 5 bases from V and 15 bases from J, leaving 11 bases between. For the CDR3, the DNA is TGTGCCAGCAGTAATGGTCCGATCCTCCACTTT. Protein: CASSNGPILHF.

The chain is built from TRBV24-1 and TRBJ2-1; D is undetermined. The germline V gene has CDR1 KGHDR and CDR2 SFDVKD. The V end was cut by 4 bases, the J end by 6 bases, with 12 bases between. The CDR3 has 14 residues. CDR3 in DNA: TGTGCCACCAGTGACCCGGGCCTGAGCAATGAGCAGTTCTTC. Protein sequence: CATSDPGLSNEQFF.

The table lists this clonotype with many counts. This chain connects TRBV5-1 to TRBJ1-2; D gene ambiguous. CDR1 is SGHRS and CDR2 is YFSETQ in the germline V gene. This CDR3 is 14 amino acids long. V gave up 0 bases and J gave up 7 bases, with 13 bases separating them. CDR3: CASSLAPEASGYTF. CDR3 nucleotides: TGCGCCAGCAGCTTGGCCCCGGAGGCAAGTGGCTACACCTTC.

This clonotype was detected a few times. The CDR3 DNA is TGTGCCAGCAGACCCGGGACAGGGGCGCAAACCACTGAAGCTTTCTTT. This encodes CASRPGTGAQTTEAFF. V gene TRBV6-1 combines with J gene TRBJ1-1; 10 bases fit TRBD1. This CDR3 is 16 amino acids long. With V trimmed by 6 bases and J by 4 bases, 11 bases remained unmatched. CDR1 and CDR2 (germline): MNHNS, SASEGT.

V usage is TRBV5-8 and J usage is TRBJ2-7; tentatively, D is TRBD2 (7 bases). Germline V gives CDR1 SGHTS, CDR2 YDEGEE. The CDR3 contains 15 residues. Trimming removed 2 bases from V and 7 bases from J, with 19 bases in between. CDR3 DNA: TGTGCCAGCAGCTTCGCGGGGGCCGGACGTCGGGAGCAGTACTTC. Its translation is CASSFAGAGRREQYF.

There are many counts of this clonotype. V gene TRBV2 combines with J gene TRBJ2-1; the match to TRBD1 covers 7 bases. Germline V gene lookup returns CDR1 SNHLY and CDR2 FYNNEI. The CDR3 consists of 14 residues. V lost 4 bases to trimming and J lost 4 bases; unmatched junction nucleotides: 4. The CDR3 nucleotides are TGTGCCAGCAGTGTGAACAGGGGATACAATGAGCAGTTCTTC. Protein product: CASSVNRGYNEQFF.

V and J are TRBV4-3 and TRBJ1-5, with D uncertain. The germline V and J ends were trimmed by 0 bases and 5 bases, with 11 bases remaining between them. In germline, CDR1 is LGHNA, CDR2 YSLEER. This CDR3 has 15 amino acids. Here the CDR3 reads CASSQEWVGDQPQHF. DNA of the CDR3: TGCGCCAGCAGCCAAGAATGGGTCGGGGATCAGCCCCAGCATTTT.

This clonotype was detected many times. This chain joins TRBV7-2 and TRBJ2-2; D is unclear. Trimming pared 1 base from V and 0 bases from J, leaving 6 bases between. Germline V gives CDR1 SGHTA, CDR2 FQGNSA. This CDR3 comprises 15 residues. This CDR3 is CASSLVRANTGELFF. The CDR3 region has the DNA TGTGCCAGCAGCTTAGTTAGGGCGAACACCGGGGAGCTGTTTTTT.

This clonotype was observed at least ten times. The chain carries TRBV20-1 and TRBJ2-7, with D possibly matching TRBD2 (6 bases). The CDR3 covers 13 residues. The V and J ends lost 4 bases and 6 bases respectively, with 16 bases between them. CDR1 is DFQATT, CDR2 SNEGSKA, per germline (reference sequence). The CDR3 DNA reads TGCAGTGCTAATTACGGGAGCAAGGGCGAGCAGTACTTC. Its translation: CSANYGSKGEQYF.

This clonotype was recorded only once. A far larger clone is just one base off, so this is likely a read error. The gene calls are TRBV5-6 and TRBJ2-1; 7 positions match TRBD1. From germline, CDR1 is SGHDT and CDR2 YYEEEE. V dropped 3 bases and J dropped 13; count of bases not matched to a gene: 10. The CDR3 is made up of 13 amino acids. The CDR3 DNA reads TGTGCCAGCAGCTATACAGGGGCAGAGACCCAGTTCTTC. Its protein is CASSYTGAETQFF.

The chain uses TRBV5-1 and TRBJ2-1; TRBD1 might be the D (6 bases). Per the germline V gene, CDR1 is SGHRS and CDR2 is YFSETQ. V shed 4 bases and J shed 6 bases, with 11 bases lying between them. This CDR3 is 13 amino acids long. The CDR3 coding sequence is TGCGCCAGCAGCACCGACAGGCCCAATGAGCAGTTCTTC. This codes for CASSTDRPNEQFF.

Concerning this clonotype itself: It differs at one base from a far larger clone, so likely a read error. The chain is built from TRBV5-1 and TRBJ2-4; D perhaps matches TRBD2 (6 bases). The CDR3 length is 15 residues. The germline V gene encodes CDR1 SGHRS and CDR2 YFSETQ. The V and J ends lost 5 bases and 13 bases respectively, with 25 bases between them. The CDR3 region is CASREGGLSYNEQYF. CDR3 sequence (DNA): TGCGCCAGCAGGGAGGGAGGCCTCTCCTACAATGAGCAGTACTTC.

Turning to this clonotype: Since a much larger clone is just one base distant, this may be a read error. The V and J genes are TRBV2 and TRBJ1-2, with 8 bases fitting TRBD1. There are 14 residues in the CDR3. From germline, CDR1 is SNHLY and CDR2 FYNNEI. In DNA, the CDR3 is TGTACCAGCAGTGATACGGACAGGGCCTATGGCTACACCTTC. It yields the protein CTSSDTDRAYGYTF.

Ten or more counts support this clonotype. The chain links TRBV2 to TRBJ2-1, with D uncertain. Trimming took 2 bases from V and 4 from J, leaving 9 bases between them. This CDR3 is 14 amino acids long. Germline assignment: CDR1 SNHLY and CDR2 FYNNEI. CDR3 protein: CASSELSRYNEQFF. The CDR3, as DNA: TGTGCCAGCAGTGAACTCTCTCGTTACAATGAGCAGTTCTTC.

The table lists this clonotype with many counts. The chain links TRBV6-2 or TRBV6-3 to TRBJ1-5, with D hard to call. V lost 7 bases and J lost 3, with 10 bases in between. This CDR3 spans 13 amino acids. The germline gives CDR1 MNHEY, CDR2 SVGEGT. This chain's CDR3 is CASKANSNQPQHF. CDR3 DNA: TGTGCCAGCAAGGCCAATTCCAATCAGCCCCAGCATTTT.

This clonotype was recorded many times. The chain recombines TRBV19 with TRBJ1-2; 8 bases align to TRBD1. CDR3 length equals 17 residues. With V trimmed by 3 bases and J by 2 bases, 11 bases remained unmatched. Germline CDR1 and CDR2: LNHDA and SQIVND (reference sequence). This CDR3 is CASSIVAGGKGNYGYTF. In DNA, the CDR3 is TGTGCCAGTAGTATTGTTGCAGGGGGCAAGGGGAACTATGGCTACACCTTC.

This clonotype was recorded many times. The chain links TRBV30 to TRBJ1-1; a possible D gene is TRBD1 (5 bases). The CDR3 is made up of 14 amino acids. V lost 4 bases and J 1 base, leaving 13 bases between the germline ends. Looked up from germline, CDR1 is GTSNPN and CDR2 is SVGIG (reference sequence). CDR3 region: CAWTPGLENTEAFF. CDR3 DNA sequence: TGTGCCTGGACGCCGGGGCTTGAGAACACTGAAGCTTTCTTT.

This clonotype showed up many times. The chain couples TRBV28 to TRBJ2-3; 9 bases map to TRBD1. The ends lost 3 bases at V and 5 bases at J; junction bases unmatched: 9. Looked up from germline, CDR1 is MDHEN and CDR2 is SYDVKM. The CDR3 has 16 residues. The chain's CDR3 is CASSFRGQGVRDTQYF. The DNA of the CDR3 is TGTGCCAGCAGTTTTAGGGGACAGGGAGTCCGAGATACGCAGTATTTT.

This clonotype was seen repeatedly, ten times or more. J is TRBJ2-6 and V is TRBV5-1, with 8 bases that match TRBD1. From germline, CDR1 is SGHRS and CDR2 YFSETQ. The CDR3 spans 19 residues. Trimming took 2 bases from V and 2 from J; bases not matched to a gene: 12. CDR3 sequence: CASSFERTGHRAGANVLTF. Written as DNA, the CDR3 is TGCGCCAGCAGCTTCGAAAGGACAGGGCACAGAGCTGGGGCCAACGTCCTGACTTTC.

In the case of this clonotype: This probably arose from a read error, given a far larger clone one base away. The V gene is TRBV26, the J gene TRBJ1-5; the table's D gene call, TRBD1, was not cross checked with the DNA. TRBV26 has pseudogene status. This CDR3 contains 16 residues. The CDR3 nucleotides read TGTGCCAGGAGTTTACTGACAGGGATGAGCAATCAGCCCCAGCATTTT. Protein sequence: CARSLLTGMSNQPQHF.